This T cell receptor (beta chain) was recorded in a study of blood T cell repertoires in COVID-19. About the study: The study drew acute and convalescent COVID-19 samples from the United States, Italy and Spain. The cDNA or gDNA used as material had been derived from T cells, B-cell-depleted T cells, or PBMCs.

Authors' processing steps: Amplifying reference gene primers gave estimates of nucleated cell counts. The assay was immunoSEQ multiplex PCR, and TCRdb's table has in-frame clones only and misses some. V and J calls plus clone size are reproduced from that table; the DNA served to infer D and trimming. Of about 98,000 clones listed, roughly 80% are singletons. Germline CDR1 KGHSH, CDR2 LQKENI. Trimming shortened V by 5 bases and J by 4 bases, and 17 bases separated the two germline ends. This CDR3 spans 15 amino acids. Material: peripheral blood. The chain employs TRBV18 and TRBJ2-5, with D perhaps matching TRBD1 (6 bases). The sequence was obtained from a woman of 80 years or more with acute or convalescent COVID-19. The CDR3 sequence is CASSSMIQGGETQYF. The CDR3 bases are TGTGCCAGCTCATCGATGATACAGGGCGGAGAGACCCAGTACTTC.